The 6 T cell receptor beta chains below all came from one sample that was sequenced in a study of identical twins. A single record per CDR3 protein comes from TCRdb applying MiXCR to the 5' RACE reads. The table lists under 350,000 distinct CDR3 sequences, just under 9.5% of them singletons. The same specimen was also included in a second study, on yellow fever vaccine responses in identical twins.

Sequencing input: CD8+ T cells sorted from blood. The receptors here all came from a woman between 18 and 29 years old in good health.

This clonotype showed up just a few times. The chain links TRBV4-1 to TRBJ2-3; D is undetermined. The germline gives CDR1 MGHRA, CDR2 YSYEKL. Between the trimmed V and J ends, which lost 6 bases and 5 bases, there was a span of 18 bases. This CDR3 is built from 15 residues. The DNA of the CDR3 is TGCGCCAGCAGTATTATGCTGGGCTCGTTAGATACGCAGTATTTT. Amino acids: CASSIMLGSLDTQYF.

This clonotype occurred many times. CDR3 DNA sequence: TGTGCCAGCAGCCCGTTGACCACAGATACGCAGTATTTT. It specifies CASSPLTTDTQYF. This chain connects TRBV3-1 to TRBJ2-3, with D uncertain. From germline, CDR1 is LGHDT and CDR2 YNNKEL (reference sequence). The CDR3 extends over 13 amino acids. The ends were cut back, 4 bases at V and 2 bases at J, with 7 bases in the middle.

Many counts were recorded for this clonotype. CDR3 sequence reads: CASSVGTTGTDTQYF. CDR3 DNA: TGTGCCAGCAGCGTGGGGACAACCGGCACAGATACGCAGTATTTT. The chain is built from TRBV9 and TRBJ2-3; weak D call: TRBD1 (6 bases). The V end was cut by 2 bases, the J end by 1 base, with 11 bases between. Germline V CDR1 and CDR2: SGDLS, YYNGEE. There are 15 residues in the CDR3.

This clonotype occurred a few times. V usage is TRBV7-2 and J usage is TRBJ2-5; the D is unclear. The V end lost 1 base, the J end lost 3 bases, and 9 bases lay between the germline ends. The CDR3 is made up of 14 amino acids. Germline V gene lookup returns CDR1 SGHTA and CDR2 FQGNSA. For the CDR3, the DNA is TGTGCCAGCAGCTTAGGTTCTAAAAAAGAGACCCAGTACTTC. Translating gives CASSLGSKKETQYF.

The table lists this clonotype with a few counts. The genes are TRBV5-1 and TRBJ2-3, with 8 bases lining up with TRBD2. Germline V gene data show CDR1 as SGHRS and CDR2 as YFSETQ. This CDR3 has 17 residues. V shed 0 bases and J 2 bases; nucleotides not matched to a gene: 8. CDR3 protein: CASSLEKAGGFTDTQYF. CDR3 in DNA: TGCGCCAGCAGCTTGGAGAAGGCGGGGGGATTCACAGATACGCAGTATTTT. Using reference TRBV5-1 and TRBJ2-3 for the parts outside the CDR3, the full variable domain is KAGVTQTPRYLIKTRGQQVTLSCSPISGHRSVSWYQQTPGQGLQFLFEYFSETQRNKGNFPGRFSGRQFSNSRSEMNVSTLELGDSALYLCASSLEKAGGFTDTQYFGPGTRLTVL.

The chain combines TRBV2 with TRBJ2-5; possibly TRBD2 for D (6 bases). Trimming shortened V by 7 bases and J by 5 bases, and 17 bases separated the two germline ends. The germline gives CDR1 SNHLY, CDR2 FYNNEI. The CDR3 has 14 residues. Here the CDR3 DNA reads TGTGCCAGCAAAGTCGAGGGAGGCGGGGAGACCCAGTACTTC. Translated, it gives CASKVEGGGETQYF.